This T cell receptor (beta chain) was profiled in a study of blood T cell repertoires in COVID-19. Participants, about 18 to 90 years old, spanned about 26 US areas. Repertoires were generated with immunoSEQ multiplex PCR, while TCRdb's copy carries only in-frame clones and drops some. The sample yields some 250,000 clones, just under 85% seen once. CDR1 and CDR2 (germline): MDHEN, SYDVKM. V was trimmed by 3 bases and J by 4 bases, leaving 6 bases between them. CDR3 size: 12 residues. This rearrangement joins TRBV28 to TRBJ1-2; no definite D call. The source of this sequence is a man aged 40-55 years who had recovered from COVID-19. The source material was PBMCs or T cells enriched from blood (not recorded which). CDR3 nucleotide sequence: TGTGCCAGCAGTTTTCACATCTATGGCTACACCTTC. It specifies CASSFHIYGYTF.